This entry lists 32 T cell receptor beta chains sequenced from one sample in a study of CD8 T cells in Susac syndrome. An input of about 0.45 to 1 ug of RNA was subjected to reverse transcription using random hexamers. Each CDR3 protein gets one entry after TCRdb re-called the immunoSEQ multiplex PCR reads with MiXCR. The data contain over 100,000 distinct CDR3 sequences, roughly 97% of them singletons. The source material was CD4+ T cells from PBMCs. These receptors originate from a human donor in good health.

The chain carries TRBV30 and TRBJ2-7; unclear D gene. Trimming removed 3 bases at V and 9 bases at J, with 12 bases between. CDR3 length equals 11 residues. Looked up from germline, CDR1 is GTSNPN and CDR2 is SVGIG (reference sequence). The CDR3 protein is CAWSDTGRQYF. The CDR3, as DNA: TGTGCCTGGAGCGACACCGGTCGGCAGTACTTC.

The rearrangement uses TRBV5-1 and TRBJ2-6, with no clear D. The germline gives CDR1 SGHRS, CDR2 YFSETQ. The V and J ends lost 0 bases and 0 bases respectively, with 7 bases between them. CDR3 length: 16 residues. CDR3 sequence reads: CASSLASGSGANVLTF. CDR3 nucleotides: TGCGCCAGCAGCTTGGCTAGTGGCTCTGGGGCCAACGTCCTGACTTTC.

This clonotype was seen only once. In DNA, the CDR3 is TGTGCCATCAGTCCCGGGACAATGAACACTGAAGCTTTCTTT. Translating it yields CAISPGTMNTEAFF. The chain has TRBV10-3 and TRBJ1-1; D possibly corresponds to TRBD1 (6 bases). There are 14 residues in the CDR3. Germline-derived CDR1 and CDR2 are ENHRY and SYGVKD. V was trimmed by 5 bases and J by 0 bases, leaving 10 bases between them.

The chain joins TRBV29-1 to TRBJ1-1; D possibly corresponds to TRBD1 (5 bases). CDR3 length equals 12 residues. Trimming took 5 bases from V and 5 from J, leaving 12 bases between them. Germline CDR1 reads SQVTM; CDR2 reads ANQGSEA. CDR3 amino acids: CSVQRDATEAFF. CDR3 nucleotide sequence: TGCAGCGTTCAAAGGGACGCGACTGAAGCTTTCTTT.

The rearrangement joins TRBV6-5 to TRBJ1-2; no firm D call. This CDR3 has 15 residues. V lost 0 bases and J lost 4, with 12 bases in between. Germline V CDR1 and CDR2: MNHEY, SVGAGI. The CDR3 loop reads CASSYSSRATYGYTF. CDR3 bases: TGTGCCAGCAGTTACTCTTCGCGCGCTACCTATGGCTACACCTTC.

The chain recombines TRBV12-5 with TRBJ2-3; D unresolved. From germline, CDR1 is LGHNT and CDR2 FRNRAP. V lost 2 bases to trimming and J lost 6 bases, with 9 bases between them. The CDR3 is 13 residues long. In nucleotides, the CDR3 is TGTGCTAGTGGTTTGAGTCCAGCGGATACGCAGTATTTT. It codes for CASGLSPADTQYF. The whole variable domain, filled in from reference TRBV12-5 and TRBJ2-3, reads DARVTQTPRHKVTEMGQEVTMRCQPILGHNTVFWYRQTMMQGLELLAYFRNRAPLDDSGMPKDRFSAEMPDATLATLKIQPSEPRDSAVYFCASGLSPADTQYFGPGTRLTVL.

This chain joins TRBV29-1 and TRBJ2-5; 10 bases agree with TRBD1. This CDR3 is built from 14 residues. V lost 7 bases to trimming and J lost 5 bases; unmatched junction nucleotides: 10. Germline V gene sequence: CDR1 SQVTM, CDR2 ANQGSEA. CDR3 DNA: TGCAGCGCCGGGACAGGGGTCGTTGGGGAGACCCAGTACTTC. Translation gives CSAGTGVVGETQYF.

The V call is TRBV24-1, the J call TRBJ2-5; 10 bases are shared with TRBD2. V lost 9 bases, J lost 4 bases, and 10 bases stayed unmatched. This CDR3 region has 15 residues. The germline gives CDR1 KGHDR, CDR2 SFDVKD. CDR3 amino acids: CATGSASGRGETQYF. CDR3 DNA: TGTGCCACCGGCAGCGCTAGCGGGAGAGGAGAGACCCAGTACTTC.

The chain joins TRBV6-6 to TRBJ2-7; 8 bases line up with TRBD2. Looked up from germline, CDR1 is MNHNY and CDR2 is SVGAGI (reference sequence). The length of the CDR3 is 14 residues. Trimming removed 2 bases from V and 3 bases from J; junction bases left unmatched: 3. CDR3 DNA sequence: TGTGCCAGCAGTTACGGGACTAGTGTCTACGAGCAGTACTTC. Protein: CASSYGTSVYEQYF.

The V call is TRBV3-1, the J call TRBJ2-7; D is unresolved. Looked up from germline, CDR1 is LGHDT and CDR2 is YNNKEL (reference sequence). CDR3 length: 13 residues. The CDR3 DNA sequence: TGTGCTTCTCCTGTCGGCAGAACCTACGAGCAGTACTTC. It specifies CASPVGRTYEQYF.

Here the CDR3 DNA reads TGCAGCGGTCACAGGGACAATGAGCAGTTCTTC. Amino acid sequence: CSGHRDNEQFF. V gene TRBV29-1 combines with J gene TRBJ2-1; D may be TRBD1 (6 bases). Germline assignment: CDR1 SQVTM and CDR2 ANQGSEA. Trimming removed 7 bases from V and 5 bases from J, with 9 bases in between. The CDR3 runs 11 residues.

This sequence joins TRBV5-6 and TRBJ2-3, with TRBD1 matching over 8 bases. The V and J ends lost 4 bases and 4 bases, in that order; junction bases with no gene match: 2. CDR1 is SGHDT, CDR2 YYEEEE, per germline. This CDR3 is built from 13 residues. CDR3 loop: CASSPTGADTQYF. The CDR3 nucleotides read TGTGCCAGCAGCCCGACAGGGGCAGATACGCAGTATTTT.

The CDR3 DNA follows: TGTGCCAGCAGTTTATCGACCGGACAGACATACGAGCAGTACTTC. Amino acid sequence: CASSLSTGQTYEQYF. The V and J genes are TRBV27 and TRBJ2-7; D is perhaps TRBD1 (6 bases). The germline CDR1 and CDR2 sequences are MNHEY and SMNVEV (reference sequence). V lost 0 bases and J 4 bases, leaving 13 bases between the germline ends. The CDR3 is 15 residues long.

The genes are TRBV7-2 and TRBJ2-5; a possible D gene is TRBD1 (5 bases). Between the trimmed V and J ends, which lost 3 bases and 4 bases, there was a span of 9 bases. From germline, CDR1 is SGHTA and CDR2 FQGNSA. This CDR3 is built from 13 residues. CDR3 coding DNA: TGTGCCAGCAGCTTCCCAGGGCCAGAGACCCAGTACTTC. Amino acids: CASSFPGPETQYF.

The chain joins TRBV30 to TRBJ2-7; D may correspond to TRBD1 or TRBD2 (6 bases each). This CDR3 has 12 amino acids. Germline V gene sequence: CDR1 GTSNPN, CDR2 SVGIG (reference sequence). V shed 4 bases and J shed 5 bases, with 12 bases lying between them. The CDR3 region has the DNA TGTGCCTGGATCGGGGGCTTGAACGAGCAGTACTTC. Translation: CAWIGGLNEQYF.

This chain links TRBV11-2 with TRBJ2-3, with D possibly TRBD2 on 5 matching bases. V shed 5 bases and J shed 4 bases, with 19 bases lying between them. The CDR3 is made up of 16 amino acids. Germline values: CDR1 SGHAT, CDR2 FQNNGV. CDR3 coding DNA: TGTGCCAGCAGCCCCGGGAACAGTCTTGTCGCAGATACGCAGTATTTT. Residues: CASSPGNSLVADTQYF.

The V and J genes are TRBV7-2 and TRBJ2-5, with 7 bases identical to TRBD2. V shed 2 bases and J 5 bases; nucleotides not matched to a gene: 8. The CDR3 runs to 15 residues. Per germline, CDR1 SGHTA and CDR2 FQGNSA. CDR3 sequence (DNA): TGTGCCAGCAGCTTACGAGCGGGATTTTATGAGACCCAGTACTTC. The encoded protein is CASSLRAGFYETQYF.

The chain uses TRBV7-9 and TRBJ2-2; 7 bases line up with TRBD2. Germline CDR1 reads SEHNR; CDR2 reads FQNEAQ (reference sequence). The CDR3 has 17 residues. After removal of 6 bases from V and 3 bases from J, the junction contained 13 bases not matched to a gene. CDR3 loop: CASRPSASGAYTGELFF. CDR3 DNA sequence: TGTGCCAGCAGACCATCAGCTAGCGGAGCTTACACCGGGGAGCTGTTTTTT.

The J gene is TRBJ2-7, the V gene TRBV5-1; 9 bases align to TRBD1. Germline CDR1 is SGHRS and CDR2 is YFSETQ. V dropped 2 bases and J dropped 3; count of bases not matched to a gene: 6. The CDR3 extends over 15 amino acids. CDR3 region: CASSFGTGSFYEQYF. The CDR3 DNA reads TGCGCCAGCAGCTTCGGGACAGGGAGTTTCTACGAGCAGTACTTC. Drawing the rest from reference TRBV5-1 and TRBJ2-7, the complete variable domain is KAGVTQTPRYLIKTRGQQVTLSCSPISGHRSVSWYQQTPGQGLQFLFEYFSETQRNKGNFPGRFSGRQFSNSRSEMNVSTLELGDSALYLCASSFGTGSFYEQYFGPGTRLTVT.

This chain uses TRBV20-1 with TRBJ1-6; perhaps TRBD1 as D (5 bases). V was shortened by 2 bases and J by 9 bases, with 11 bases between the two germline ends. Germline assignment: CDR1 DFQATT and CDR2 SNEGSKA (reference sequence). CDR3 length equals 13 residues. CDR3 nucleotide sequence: TGCAGTGCTAGAACCGGGGCCGGTTCACCCCTCCACTTT. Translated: CSARTGAGSPLHF.

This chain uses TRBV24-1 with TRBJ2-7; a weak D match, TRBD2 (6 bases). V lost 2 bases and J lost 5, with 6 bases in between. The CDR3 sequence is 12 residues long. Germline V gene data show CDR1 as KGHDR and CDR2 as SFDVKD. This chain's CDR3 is CATSDWGDEQYF. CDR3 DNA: TGTGCCACCAGTGATTGGGGGGACGAGCAGTACTTC.

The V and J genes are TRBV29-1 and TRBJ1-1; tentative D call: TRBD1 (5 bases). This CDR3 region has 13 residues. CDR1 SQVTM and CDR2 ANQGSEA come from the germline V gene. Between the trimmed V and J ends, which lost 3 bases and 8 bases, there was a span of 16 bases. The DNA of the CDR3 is TGCAGCGTTGAGCGAGGGAAGGGGTTCGAAGCTTTCTTT. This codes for CSVERGKGFEAFF.

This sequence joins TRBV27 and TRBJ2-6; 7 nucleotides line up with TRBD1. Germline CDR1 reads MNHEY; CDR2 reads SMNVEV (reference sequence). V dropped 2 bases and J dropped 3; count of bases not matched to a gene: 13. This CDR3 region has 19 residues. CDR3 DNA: TGTGCCAGCAGTTTACGCCCCTTGACAGGGCCCCGTGGGGCCAACGTCCTGACTTTC. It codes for CASSLRPLTGPRGANVLTF.

DNA for the CDR3: TGCAGCGTTGAAGGGGGGAGACAGAGGGAAGAGACCCAGTACTTC. Amino acids: CSVEGGRQREETQYF. This sequence joins TRBV29-1 and TRBJ2-5; the D gene could be TRBD1 or TRBD2 (5 bases each). The germline V gene has CDR1 SQVTM and CDR2 ANQGSEA. This CDR3 comprises 15 residues. With 1 base removed from V and 3 bases from J, the gap between germline ends came to 15 bases.

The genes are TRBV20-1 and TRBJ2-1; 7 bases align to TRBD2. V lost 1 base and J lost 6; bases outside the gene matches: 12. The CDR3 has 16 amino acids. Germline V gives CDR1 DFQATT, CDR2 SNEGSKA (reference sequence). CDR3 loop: CSARVRRSGAFNEQFF. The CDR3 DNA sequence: TGCAGTGCTAGAGTCCGACGGAGCGGGGCATTCAATGAGCAGTTCTTC.

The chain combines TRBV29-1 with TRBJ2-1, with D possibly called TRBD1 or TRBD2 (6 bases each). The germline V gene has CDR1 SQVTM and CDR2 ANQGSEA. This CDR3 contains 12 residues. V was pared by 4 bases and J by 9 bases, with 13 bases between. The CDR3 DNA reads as TGCAGCGTTGGGTGGGGGGCCGGTGAGCAGTTCTTC. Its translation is CSVGWGAGEQFF.

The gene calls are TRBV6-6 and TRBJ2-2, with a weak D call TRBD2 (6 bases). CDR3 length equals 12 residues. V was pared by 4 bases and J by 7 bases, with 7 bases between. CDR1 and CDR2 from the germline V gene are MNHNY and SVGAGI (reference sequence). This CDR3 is CASSFGGGELFF. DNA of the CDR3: TGTGCCAGCAGTTTCGGGGGCGGGGAGCTGTTTTTT.

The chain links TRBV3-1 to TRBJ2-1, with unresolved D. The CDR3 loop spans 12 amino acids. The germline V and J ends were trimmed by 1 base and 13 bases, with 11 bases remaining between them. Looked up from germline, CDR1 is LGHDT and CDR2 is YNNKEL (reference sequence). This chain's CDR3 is CASSQGLGFQFF. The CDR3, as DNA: TGTGCCAGCAGCCAAGGACTGGGTTTTCAGTTCTTC.

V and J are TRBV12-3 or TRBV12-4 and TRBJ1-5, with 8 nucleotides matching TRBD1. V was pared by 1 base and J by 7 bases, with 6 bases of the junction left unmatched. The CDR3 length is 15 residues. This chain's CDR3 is CASSLGTGWEQPQHF. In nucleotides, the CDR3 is TGTGCCAGCAGTTTAGGGACAGGGTGGGAACAGCCCCAGCATTTT.

CDR3 coding DNA: TGTGCCAGCAGCCCAGGGACAGGGGACACTGAAGCTTTCTTT. It codes for CASSPGTGDTEAFF. V is TRBV9 and J is TRBJ1-1; TRBD1 agrees at 10 bases. The V gene end was trimmed by 4 bases and the J gene end by 3 bases; junction bases not matched to a gene: 3. The CDR3 runs 14 residues. Germline V CDR1 and CDR2: SGDLS, YYNGEE.

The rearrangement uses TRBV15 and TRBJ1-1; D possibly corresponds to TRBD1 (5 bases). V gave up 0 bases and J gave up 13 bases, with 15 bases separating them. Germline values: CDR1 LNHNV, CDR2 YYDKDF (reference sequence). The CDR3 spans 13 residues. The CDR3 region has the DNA TGTGCCACCAGCAGAGATCCGGGGGGAAGGGGTTTCTTT. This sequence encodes CATSRDPGGRGFF.

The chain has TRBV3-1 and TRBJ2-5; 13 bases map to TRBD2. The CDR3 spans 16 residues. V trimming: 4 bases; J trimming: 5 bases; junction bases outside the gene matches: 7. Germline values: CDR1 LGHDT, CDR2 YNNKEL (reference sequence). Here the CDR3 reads CASSLRTSGSLETQYF. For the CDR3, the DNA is TGTGCCAGCAGCCTTCGGACTAGCGGGAGCCTGGAGACCCAGTACTTC.